These 3 T cell receptor beta chains share one sample of origin, sequenced in a study of regulatory T cells in long-lasting Graves disease. The TCR beta library used iRepertoire HTBI primers with Arm-PCR amplification of CDR3. MiXCR, run by TCRdb on the multiplex PCR reads, gives a single entry per CDR3 protein. In the table there are about 560,000 distinct CDR3 sequences, about 15% of which are singletons. The time point here: newly diagnosed GD, antithyroid drugs for less than 3 months. From PBMCs, RNA was extracted and then used to make the TCR library. This same sample was also taken into another study, of T cells in Graves' hyperthyroidism and ophthalmopathy.

The material sequenced was peripheral blood mononuclear cells (PBMCs), taken at new diagnosis, from a patient treated with antithyroid drugs. The receptor set was obtained from a man between 18 and 35 years old with Graves disease.

In its sample, this clonotype was seen many times. The chain recombines TRBV12-3 or TRBV12-4 with TRBJ2-1; D not certain. CDR3 size: 13 residues. The V end lost 7 bases, the J end lost 1 base, and 8 bases lay between the germline ends. The CDR3 spells CASMPQSYNEQFF. The CDR3 nucleotides read TGTGCCAGCATGCCGCAGTCCTACAATGAGCAGTTCTTC.

This clonotype appeared many times. The chain employs TRBV20-1 and TRBJ1-1; unclear D gene. Germline assignment: CDR1 DFQATT and CDR2 SNEGSKA (reference sequence). V lost 1 base and J 10 bases, leaving 10 bases between the germline ends. The CDR3 covers 11 residues. The CDR3 DNA sequence: TGCAGTGCTAGAGGGGGAAGCCGAGCTTTCTTT. Translating it yields CSARGGSRAFF.

This clonotype was counted between two and nine times. The DNA is left out, because the CDR3 cannot be placed on it with certainty; the CDR3 is given as TCRdb lists it. This chain uses TRBV11-2 with TRBJ2-2; the D call TRBD1 from the table was never checked on the DNA. In germline, CDR1 is SGHAT, CDR2 FQNNGV. The CDR3 numbers 16 amino acids, ends counted. Here the CDR3 reads CASSVGGGAGIGELFF.